This T cell receptor beta chain comes out of a study of OX40 agonist ivuxolimab in advanced cancers. Sequenced by immunoSEQ multiplex PCR; TCRdb stores in-frame clones only, minus some. The top ten hold more than 1.1% of the sample, which has some 98,000 clones, just under 85% seen once. Trimming cost V 2 bases and J 0 bases, with 8 bases left between them. This CDR3 spans 15 amino acids. The germline CDR1 and CDR2 sequences are SGHRS and YFSETQ. The rearrangement joins TRBV5-1 to TRBJ1-4; D is ambiguous. The sequences come from CD4+ or CD8+ T cells sorted from blood, collected in a trial of the OX40 agonist ivuxolimab. This sequence was found in an adult with an advanced solid tumor such as melanoma, head and neck, liver or kidney cancer. CDR3: CASSFYFATNEKLFF. CDR3 DNA sequence: TGCGCCAGCAGCTTTTACTTTGCAACTAATGAAAAACTGTTTTTT.